This T cell receptor (beta chain) came from a study of somatic mutations in cytotoxic T cells in rheumatoid arthritis (dated 2017 in TCRdb). About the study as a whole: Some T-cell populations stained with V beta antibodies were sorted by flow on a FACSAria II or Sony SH800 to nearly 100% purity, with sorted V beta1+ cells additionally subjected to TCRB sequencing. To characterize clonality, the study used TCRB deep sequencing while asking whether somatic mutations are carried by expanded CD8+ T-cell clones in newly diagnosed, untreated rheumatoid arthritis. TCRB deep sequencing covered over 55 patients with rheumatoid arthritis along with 15 to 20 healthy controls. The median ages of the patient and control groups were essentially identical. General conclusions and limits of the study: The slight TRBV07 underrepresentation in patients was not adjusted for multiple comparisons. Rheumatoid arthritis patients and age-matched healthy controls did not significantly differ in CD8+ T-cell clonality. The expanded CD8+ clones had unknown antigen targets, and not appearing in virus-specific databases did not rule out that they were virus-specific. Healthy controls showed no age-related increase in CD8+ clonality, whereas patients did (Spearman r ≈ 0.5). The largest CD8+ clone made up more than 20% of CD8+ cells in 8 of 65 patients, and blood and synovial fluid shared several identical CD8+ TCRB sequences.

With a median age of 56 years (range about 20-80) and around 50% female, the healthy controls consisted of 20 blood donors whose buffy coats were used. Positive magnetic bead selection on an AutoMACS was used to isolate CD4+ and CD8+ cells, with flow cytometry used to check purity. Peripheral blood mononuclear cells were obtained using density gradient separation with Ficoll-Paque PLUS. DNA from CD4-enriched, CD8-enriched or PBMC samples was extracted using Nucleospin Tissue or Tissue XS kits and then quantified on a Qubit 2.0 fluorometer. Genomic DNA underwent TCRB CDR3 sequencing using the immunoSEQ assay. The original pipeline was this. Analyses were restricted to productive TCRB rearrangements. Clonality was expressed as a Shannon entropy-based productive clonality index, with each clone defined by a unique TCRB CDR3 sequence. Repertoire overlap between two samples was calculated from the template counts of each clone relative to total templates per sample. A correlation with a Spearman r of roughly 0.61 was found between V-gene usage by flow cytometry and V-gene usage by TCRB sequencing. This immuneACCESS table, as held by TCRdb, lists in-frame sequences with V and J called but not all clones. Of the missing ones, under half trace to an unresolved V gene in checked studies; the others have no known cause. For V, J and clone size, that table is used; D and trimming come from the DNA. The sample includes fewer than 30,000 clones, with 82% observed a single time. Approximately 5.1% of the sample rests with the top ten.

The CDR3 goes from the cysteine to the phenylalanine over 17 residues. Only the CDR3 part of the read is kept: 51 bases, read in frame from the first base. The germline V and J ends show losses of 4 bases and 3 bases respectively, and no gene match explains 8 bases of the junction. CDR1 MNHEY and CDR2 SMNVEV were looked up in the germline V gene (reference sequence). This clone was counted a few times. Its specific antigen is unknown. No base quality information exists; no much larger clone differs at one position. The clonotype was recovered from a man aged 45 to 65 in good health. The rearrangement joined TRBV27 to TRBJ2-7, with 14 junctional bases fitting TRBD2. The material sequenced was CD8+ T cells sorted from blood. The CDR3 has the sequence CASSSRSGLAGVYEQYF. At the DNA level, the sequence is TGTGCCAGCAGTTCCCGTTCGGGACTAGCGGGAGTCTACGAGCAGTACTTC.